These T cell receptor beta chains were read from a single sample in a study of identifying expanded T cells in peripheral blood. The protocol was immunoSEQ multiplex PCR, while the TCRdb copy is restricted to in-frame clones and leaves out a portion. The sample yields 100,000 to 150,000 clones, approximately 88% seen once. Sequenced material: blood. The receptors were gathered from a person between 18 and 75 years old in good health. CDR3s include the opening cysteine and the closing phenylalanine or tryptophan. The D gene is left open where the match is weak. Rows give clone size only sometimes, using once, few, many, or a class for an expanded clone.

>-|TRBV4-3|TRBJ2-1|-
TGCGCCAGCAGCCAAGAGTTAGCGCACTCCTACAATGAGCAGTTCTTC
CASSQELAHSYNEQFF
>-|TRBV7-9|TRBJ1-3|-
TGTGCCAGCAGCCGGGCTTCCCCTGGAAACACCATATATTTT
CASSRASPGNTIYF
>TRBD2|TRBV29-1|TRBJ2-3|-
TGCAGCGTTAAGTTCCTACTAGCGGGGGGCACAGATACGCAGTATTTT
CSVKFLLAGGTDTQYF
>-|TRBV2|TRBJ2-5|once
TGTGCCAGCAGTGAGCCGTCCGGAGAGACCCAGTACTTC
CASSEPSGETQYF
>-|TRBV19|TRBJ1-1|-
TGTGCCAGTAGTTTGCAGGGATACACTGAAGCTTTCTTT
CASSLQGYTEAFF
>-|TRBV21-1|TRBJ2-7|-
TGTGCCAGCAGCAAAAGGGGAGGTGGCTACGAGCAGTACTTC
CASSKRGGGYEQYF
>TRBD2|TRBV6-4|TRBJ2-3|medium-sized
TGTGCCAGCAGTGTAGCGGGGGGCACAGATACGCAGTATTTT
CASSVAGGTDTQYF
>-|TRBV13|TRBJ1-5|-
TGTGCCAGCAGCTTCGGGAGCAATCAGCCCCAGCATTTT
CASSFGSNQPQHF
>-|TRBV6-5|TRBJ2-7|-
TGTGCCAGCAGTTACGCCAAATCCTACGAGCAGTACTTC
CASSYAKSYEQYF
>-|TRBV7-2|TRBJ2-5|-
TGTGCCAGCAGCTTATTGAGCAGCCAAGAGACCCAGTACTTC
CASSLLSSQETQYF
>TRBD1|TRBV2|TRBJ1-6|-
TGTGCCAGCAGGGAGACAGGGACTGACAATTCACCCCTCCACTTT
CASRETGTDNSPLHF
>-|TRBV18|TRBJ1-2|-
TGTGCCAGCTCACCACGGCAGGCCTATGGCTACACCTTC
CASSPRQAYGYTF
>TRBD1|TRBV6-5|TRBJ1-2|-
TGTGCCAGCAGTTACTCATCGACAGGGTATTATGGCTACACCTTC
CASSYSSTGYYGYTF
>-|TRBV4-3|TRBJ1-2|-
TGCGCCAGCAGCCAAGATCGTACGAGACAGACCTATGGCTACACCTTC
CASSQDRTRQTYGYTF
>-|TRBV10-1|TRBJ1-1|-
TGCGCCAGCTTTTTCCACAAAGGGGCCAGGGACACTGAAGCTTTCTTT
CASFFHKGARDTEAFF
>-|TRBV5-8|TRBJ1-2|once
TGTGCCAGCATTAGGGGGGCAAGATACCTGTTGGATGGCTACACCTTC
CASIRGARYLLDGYTF
>-|TRBV5-6|TRBJ1-2|-
TGTGCCAGCAGCCTTACCGTGGAACTCTATGGCTACACCTTC
CASSLTVELYGYTF
>-|TRBV5-6|TRBJ1-1|-
TGTGCCAGCAGCTCAACAGGGACTATCTGGGCTTTCTTT
CASSSTGTIWAFF
>TRBD1|TRBV4-1|TRBJ2-1|-
TGCGCCAGCAGCCAGGTCATTTCTAGGGACAGGGGGCTTTACAATGAGCAGTTCTTC
CASSQVISRDRGLYNEQFF
>-|TRBV30|TRBJ1-3|-
TGTGCCTGGAGTAAGGGACACTCTTTATCAGCCGGAAACACCATATATTTT
CAWSKGHSLSAGNTIYF
>TRBD1|TRBV6-1|TRBJ1-5|medium-sized
TGTGCCAGCAGGACAGGGATCGACACGGATCAGCCCCAGCATTTT
CASRTGIDTDQPQHF
>TRBD1|TRBV19|TRBJ1-2|-
TGTGCCAGTACGGTCTGGACAGGAGGCTACACCTTC
CASTVWTGGYTF